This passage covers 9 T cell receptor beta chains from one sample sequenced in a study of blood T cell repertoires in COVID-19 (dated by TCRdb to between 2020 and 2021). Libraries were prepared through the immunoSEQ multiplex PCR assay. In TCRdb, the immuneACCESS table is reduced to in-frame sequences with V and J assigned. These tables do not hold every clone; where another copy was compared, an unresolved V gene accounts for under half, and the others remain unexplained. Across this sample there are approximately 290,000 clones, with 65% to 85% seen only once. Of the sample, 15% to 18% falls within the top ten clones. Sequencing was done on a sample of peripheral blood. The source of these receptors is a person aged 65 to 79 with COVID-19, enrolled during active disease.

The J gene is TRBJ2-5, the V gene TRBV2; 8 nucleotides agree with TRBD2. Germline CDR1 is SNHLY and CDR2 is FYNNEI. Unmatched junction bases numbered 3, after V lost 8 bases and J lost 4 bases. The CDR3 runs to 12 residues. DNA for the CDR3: TGTGCCAGCCGGGGGGGCGGAGAGACCCAGTACTTC. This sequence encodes CASRGGGETQYF.

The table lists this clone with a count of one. CDR3 residues: CASSQAGTEGETQYF. In nucleotides, the CDR3 is TGTGCCAGCAGCCAAGCCGGGACAGAAGGAGAGACCCAGTACTTC. The chain recombines TRBV7-6 with TRBJ2-5; 7 bases align to TRBD1. Trimming removed 5 bases from V and 4 bases from J; junction bases left unmatched: 10. The CDR3 extends over 15 amino acids. Per the germline V gene, CDR1 is SGHVS and CDR2 is FNYEAQ.

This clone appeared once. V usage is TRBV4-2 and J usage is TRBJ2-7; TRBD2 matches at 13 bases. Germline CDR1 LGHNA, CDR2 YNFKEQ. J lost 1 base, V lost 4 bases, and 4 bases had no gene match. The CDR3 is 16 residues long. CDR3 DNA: TGTGCCAGCAGCCCGCGGACTAGCGGGAGTTCCTACGAGCAGTACTTC. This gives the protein CASSPRTSGSSYEQYF.

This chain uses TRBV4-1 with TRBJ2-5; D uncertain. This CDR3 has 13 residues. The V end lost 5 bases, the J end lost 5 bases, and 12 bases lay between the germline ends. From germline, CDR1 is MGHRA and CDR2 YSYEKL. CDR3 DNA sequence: TGCGCCAGCAGCGACTCACGACCCGAGACCCAGTACTTC. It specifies CASSDSRPETQYF.

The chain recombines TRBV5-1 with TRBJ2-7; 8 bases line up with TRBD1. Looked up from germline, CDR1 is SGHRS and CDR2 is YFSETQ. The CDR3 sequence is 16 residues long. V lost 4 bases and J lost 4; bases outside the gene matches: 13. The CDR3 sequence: CASSPLPGQGAYEQYF. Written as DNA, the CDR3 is TGCGCCAGCAGCCCCCTCCCGGGGCAGGGGGCTTACGAGCAGTACTTC. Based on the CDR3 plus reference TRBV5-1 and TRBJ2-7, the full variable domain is KAGVTQTPRYLIKTRGQQVTLSCSPISGHRSVSWYQQTPGQGLQFLFEYFSETQRNKGNFPGRFSGRQFSNSRSEMNVSTLELGDSALYLCASSPLPGQGAYEQYFGPGTRLTVT.

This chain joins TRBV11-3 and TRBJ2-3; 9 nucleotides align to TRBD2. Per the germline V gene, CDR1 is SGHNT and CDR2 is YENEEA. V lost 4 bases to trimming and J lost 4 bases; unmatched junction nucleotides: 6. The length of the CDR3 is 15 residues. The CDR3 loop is CASSWGGGGADTQYF. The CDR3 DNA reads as TGTGCCAGCAGCTGGGGTGGCGGGGGGGCAGATACGCAGTATTTT.

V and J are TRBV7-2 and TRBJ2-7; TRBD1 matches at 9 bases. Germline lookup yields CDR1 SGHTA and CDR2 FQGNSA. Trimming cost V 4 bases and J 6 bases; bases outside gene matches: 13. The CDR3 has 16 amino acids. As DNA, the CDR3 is TGTGCCAGCAGCTCAAAGGTGGGAACAGGGGGCGGCGAGCAGTACTTC. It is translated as CASSSKVGTGGGEQYF. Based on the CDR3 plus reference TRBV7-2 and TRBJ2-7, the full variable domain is GAGVSQSPSNKVTEKGKDVELRCDPISGHTALYWYRQSLGQGLEFLIYFQGNSAPDKSGLPSDRFSAERTGGSVSTLTIQRTQQEDSAVYLCASSSKVGTGGGEQYFGPGTRLTVT.

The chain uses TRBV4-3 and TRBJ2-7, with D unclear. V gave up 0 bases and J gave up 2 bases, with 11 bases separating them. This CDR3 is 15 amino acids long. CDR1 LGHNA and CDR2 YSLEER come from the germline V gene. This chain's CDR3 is CASSQDFVSTYEQYF. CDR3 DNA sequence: TGCGCCAGCAGCCAAGATTTCGTGAGCACCTACGAGCAGTACTTC.

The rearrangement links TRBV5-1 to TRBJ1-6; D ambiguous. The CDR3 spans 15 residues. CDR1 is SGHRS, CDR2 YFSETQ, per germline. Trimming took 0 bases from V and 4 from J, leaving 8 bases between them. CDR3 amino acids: CASSLGLQYNSPLHF. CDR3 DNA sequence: TGCGCCAGCAGCTTGGGACTGCAGTATAATTCACCCCTCCACTTT.